A selection of T cell receptor beta chains follows, all from one sample in a study of T cell repertoires in cytomegalovirus infection. The antigens for these receptors are not known. Via MiXCR, TCRdb re-called the reads, giving one row per CDR3 protein. The sample records 200,000 to 250,000 distinct CDR3 sequences, 35% to 40% being singletons. The sequences come from CD8+ T cells from cultured PBMCs, collected from culture after CMV antigen stimulation. The receptors were sampled from a human donor in good health (CMV status not recorded). Some clones in this sample may be carry-over from other donors' samples. Both conserved end residues are part of each CDR3. Fields, in order: V gene, clone size, D gene, J gene, CDR3 DNA, CDR3 protein. D genes are given only for firm matches. Rows give clone size only sometimes, using once, few, many, or a class for an expanded clone.

TRBV7-9	.	.	TRBJ1-2	TGTGCCAGCAGCCTCAGTTTGGGACAAGCTAACTATGGCTACACCTTC	CASSLSLGQANYGYTF
TRBV3-1	.	.	TRBJ1-1	TGTGCCAGCAGCCCTCCGAGATTGAGGACTGAAGCTTTCTTT	CASSPPRLRTEAFF
TRBV7-9	.	.	TRBJ2-3	TGTGCCAGCAGCCCCCCCTCGGGGGAGGAGGGATATTTT	CASSPPSGEEGYF
TRBV29-1	.	.	TRBJ1-2	TGCAGCGTTCCGGACAGAAACTATGGCTACACCTTC	CSVPDRNYGYTF
TRBV7-2	.	TRBD1	TRBJ1-1	TGTGCCAGCAGCCTGAAACAGGGGTGGAACACTGAAGCTTTCTTT	CASSLKQGWNTEAFF
TRBV24-1	few	.	TRBJ1-3	TGTGCCACCAGTGATTCCCCGGGACATTTCTCTGGAAACACCATATATTTT	CATSDSPGHFSGNTIYF
TRBV7-9	.	.	TRBJ1-1	TGTGCCAGCAGGGGACGGATGAACACTGAAGCTTTCTTT	CASRGRMNTEAFF
TRBV6-5	.	TRBD1	TRBJ1-1	TGTGCCAGCAGTTCTCGACAGGGTTGGATGAACACTGAAGCTTTCTTT	CASSSRQGWMNTEAFF
TRBV29-1	.	.	TRBJ1-1	TGCAGCGTTGAGGTGGATGGGGAGCACGCTGAAGCTTTCTTT	CSVEVDGEHAEAFF
TRBV4-1	.	.	TRBJ2-7	TGCGCCAGCAGCCAAGATATCCCCAGTAGCTCCTACGAGCAGTACTTC	CASSQDIPSSSYEQYF
TRBV7-6	.	.	TRBJ2-7	TGTGCCAGCAGCATTACCCTACAGGGTTACGAGCAGTACTTC	CASSITLQGYEQYF
TRBV29-1	.	TRBD1	TRBJ2-1	TGCAGCGTCGTTGGAGGCAGGCAGGGGGACTACAATGAGCAGTTCTTC	CSVVGGRQGDYNEQFF
TRBV4-1	.	.	TRBJ1-1	TGCGCCAGCAGCTCCAGGGGTTACGAAATTAGGAACACTGAAGCTTTCTTT	CASSSRGYEIRNTEAFF
TRBV6-1	few	TRBD1	TRBJ1-4	TGTGCCAGCAGTAAGGGACAGGGATGGGAAAAACTGTTTTTT	CASSKGQGWEKLFF
TRBV12-3/TRBV12-4	.	.	TRBJ1-5	TGTGCCAGCAGTTTTGCACCTAGCAATCAGCCCCAGCATTTT	CASSFAPSNQPQHF
TRBV7-8	few	TRBD2	TRBJ2-5	TGTGCCAGCAGCTCCGTAGCGGGAGGGCCCTCAGAGACCCAGTACTTC	CASSSVAGGPSETQYF
TRBV6-1	.	.	TRBJ1-1	TGTGCCAGCAGTGAAGATCAGGTAACTGAAGCTTTCTTT	CASSEDQVTEAFF
TRBV27	.	TRBD1	TRBJ1-3	TGTGCCAGCAGTGTAACAGGGGCCTTCTCTGGAAACACCATATATTTT	CASSVTGAFSGNTIYF
TRBV7-2	.	.	TRBJ1-2	TGTGCCACCTATCCGGCCCCCTATGGCTACACCTTC	CATYPAPYGYTF
TRBV7-8	few	TRBD2	TRBJ2-5	TGTGCCAGCAGCTTTAGGGGGGGCCTAGCGGGAGCCCTAGAGACCCAGTACTTC	CASSFRGGLAGALETQYF
TRBV14	.	.	TRBJ2-1	TGTGCCAGCAGCCAAGATTTTCTCCTTTACAATGAGCAGTTCTTC	CASSQDFLLYNEQFF
TRBV7-8	.	TRBD1	TRBJ1-5	TGTGCCAGCAGCAACCGACAGGGGATGTACCCGAATCAGCCCCAGCATTTT	CASSNRQGMYPNQPQHF
TRBV28	few	.	TRBJ2-3	TGTGCCAGCAGTTACGCGGCGGCCGGGGTAGATACGCAGTATTTT	CASSYAAAGVDTQYF
TRBV7-6	.	TRBD2	TRBJ2-5	TGTGCCAGCAGCTTCGAGGGACTACAAGAGACCCAGTACTTC	CASSFEGLQETQYF
TRBV12-3/TRBV12-4	few	.	TRBJ2-3	TGTGCCAGCGTCATTGGAGGGGCGATAAACACAGATACGCAGTATTTT	CASVIGGAINTDTQYF
TRBV7-9	.	.	TRBJ2-7	TGTGCCAGCAGCTTTAGGACAGACGCCTACGAGCAGTACTTC	CASSFRTDAYEQYF
TRBV24-1	.	TRBD1	TRBJ2-1	TGTGCCACCAGTGATTTGCCCAGGGGGAATGAGCAGTTCTTC	CATSDLPRGNEQFF
TRBV5-4	.	TRBD1	TRBJ2-5	TGTGCCAGCAGCGGAACGGACAGGGGAGGCGAGACCCAGTACTTC	CASSGTDRGGETQYF